This T cell receptor beta chain was sequenced in a study of blood T cell repertoires in COVID-19. This clone occurred many times. J gave up 4 bases and V 7 bases, and 7 bases lay outside the gene matches. The CDR3 loop spans 15 amino acids. Germline values: CDR1 SGHTA, CDR2 FQGNSA. Profiling relied on immunoSEQ multiplex PCR, and the TCRdb table lists in-frame clones only, not all of them. The sample yields 70,000 or so clones, roughly 80% seen once. The chain uses TRBV7-2 and TRBJ2-2, with TRBD2 matching 9 bases. Material for sequencing was peripheral blood. The clonotype comes from a man between 60 and 75 years old with acute or convalescent COVID-19. CDR3 sequence reads: CASNTGTSPTGELFF. CDR3 nucleotide sequence: TGTGCCAGCAACACGGGGACTAGCCCCACCGGGGAGCTGTTTTTT.